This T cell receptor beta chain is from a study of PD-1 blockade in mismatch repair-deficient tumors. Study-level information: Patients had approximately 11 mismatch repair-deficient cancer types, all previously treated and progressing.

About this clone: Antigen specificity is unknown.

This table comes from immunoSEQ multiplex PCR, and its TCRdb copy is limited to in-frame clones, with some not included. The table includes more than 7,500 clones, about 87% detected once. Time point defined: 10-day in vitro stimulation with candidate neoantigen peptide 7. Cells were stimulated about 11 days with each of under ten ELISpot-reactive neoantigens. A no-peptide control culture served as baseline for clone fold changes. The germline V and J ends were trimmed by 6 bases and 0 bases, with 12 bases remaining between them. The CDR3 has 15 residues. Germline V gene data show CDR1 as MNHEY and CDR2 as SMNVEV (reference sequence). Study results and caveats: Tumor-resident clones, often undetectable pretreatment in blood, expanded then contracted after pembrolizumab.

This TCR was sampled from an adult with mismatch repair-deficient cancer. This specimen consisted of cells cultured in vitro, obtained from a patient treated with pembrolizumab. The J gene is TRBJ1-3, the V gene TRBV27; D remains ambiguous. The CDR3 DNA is TGTGCCAGCAGGGTGGACGGAAGCTCTGGAAACACCATATATTTT. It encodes CASRVDGSSGNTIYF.